This T cell receptor (beta chain) came from a study of shared clonotypes between healthy human individuals. Findings and caveats of the study: Shared clonotypes: approximately 4.5% naive CD4, approximately 3.4% naive CD8, 2% to 2.5% memory CD4, approximately 0.37% memory CD8. Generally, naive subsets (rather than memory subsets) showed larger estimated richness.

With respect to this clone: No antigen is known for it.

Germline loops: CDR1 KGHSH, CDR2 LQKENI. The CDR3 consists of 16 residues. Deletions cut 8 bases from V and 0 bases from J, with 17 bases between. Donors were healthy HIV-negative adults without recent acute infections or vaccinations. Every donor, a Caucasian adult, lived in Nashville, Tennessee. The assay was immunoSEQ multiplex PCR, and TCRdb's table has in-frame clones only and misses some. The repertoire holds around 550,000 clones, with 90% to 96% as singletons. J is TRBJ1-5 and V is TRBV18; D is uncertain. This sequence originates from a woman in her twenties or thirties in good health. Sequencing was done on a sample of naive CD4+ T cells sorted from blood. Regarding subset: CD45RA+ positively selected. CDR3 in amino acids: CASGRSGPGSNQPQHF. The CDR3 DNA reads TGTGCCAGCGGAAGAAGCGGGCCAGGTAGCAATCAGCCCCAGCATTTT.